Below, one T cell receptor (beta chain) is given with its context. Its antigen is unidentified. The data stem from a study of OX40 agonist ivuxolimab in advanced cancers. Study as a whole: The study reported partial responses in three patients: one hepatocellular carcinoma, two cutaneous melanoma.

Study results and limitations: The investigators did not determine what antigen specificity the expanded peripheral T cells had.

Sequenced by immunoSEQ multiplex PCR; TCRdb stores in-frame clones only, minus some. The sample lists some 60,000 clones; about 90% were seen once. Autoimmune disease history or systemic immunosuppression disqualified patients. The CDR3 totals 15 residues. Germline-derived CDR1 and CDR2 are MNHEY and SVGAGI. V lost 0 bases and J lost 7, with 12 bases in between. This material consisted of CD4+ or CD8+ T cells sorted from blood, taken in a trial of the OX40 agonist ivuxolimab. The V call is TRBV6-5, the J call TRBJ1-4; possible D gene TRBD1, 5 bases. This TCR was sampled from an adult with an advanced solid tumor such as melanoma, head and neck, liver or kidney cancer. This CDR3 is CASSYSTGAGEKLFF. The CDR3 DNA is TGTGCCAGCAGTTACTCGACCGGGGCTGGTGAAAAACTGTTTTTT.